The clone carrying this T cell receptor beta chain was picked up a small number of times. Antigen specificity is unknown. The data were obtained in a study of T cells after yellow fever vaccination. Study in general: For low cell numbers, libraries were made with SMART-Seq v4 Ultra Low Input. Whole-study findings and limits: The secondary response was weaker, and its peak arrived faster, on day 5 versus 15.

There are 15 residues in the CDR3. V gave up 6 bases and J gave up 6 bases; unmatched junction bases: 12. The germline V gene encodes CDR1 MNHEY and CDR2 SVGEGT. TCRdb reanalysed the 5' RACE reads using MiXCR and keeps one entry per CDR3 protein. The sample consists of about 130,000 distinct CDR3 sequences, more than 7.5% of them appearing once. V gene TRBV6-2 or TRBV6-3 combines with J gene TRBJ1-1, with 8 bases aligning to TRBD1. This TCR came from a man aged 18 to 35 who received the YFV17D yellow fever vaccine. The sequences come from CD8+ T cells sorted from PBMCs, collected on the day of the yellow fever booster vaccination. The CDR3 region has the DNA TGTGCCAGCAGCCGCGGACAGGGAAGAGAGTCTGAAGCTTTCTTT. It yields the protein CASSRGQGRESEAFF.